This TCR beta chain was found in a study of T cell repertoires and HLA-DP antigens. For pre-culture CD4+ samples, the target was fewer than 250,000 T cell genomes. Repertoires were generated with immunoSEQ multiplex PCR, while TCRdb's copy carries only in-frame clones and drops some. The table shows 55,000 to 80,000 clones, with around 80% occurring only once. Worth noting for this clone: Its antigen remains unknown.

Sequencing used CD4+ T cells from PBMCs. This sequence originates from a man aged 60 to 69 in good health and CMV-seronegative.

The CDR3 nucleotides read TGTGCCAGCAAGGACAGCGGCTACAATGAGCAGTTCTTC. It codes for CASKDSGYNEQFF. J is TRBJ2-1 and V is TRBV2; D is perhaps TRBD1 (6 bases). CDR1 SNHLY and CDR2 FYNNEI come from the germline V gene. With 7 bases removed from V and 3 bases from J, the gap between germline ends came to 10 bases. The CDR3 covers 13 residues. Using reference TRBV2 and TRBJ2-1 for the parts outside the CDR3, the full variable domain is EPEVTQTPSHQVTQMGQEVILRCVPISNHLYFYWYRQILGQKVEFLVSFYNNEISEKSEIFDDQFSVERPDGSNFTLKIRSTKLEDSAMYFCASKDSGYNEQFFGPGTRLTVL.